This T cell receptor beta chain comes out of a study of blood T cell repertoires in COVID-19. Study summary: Acute and convalescent COVID-19 samples came from the United States, Italy and Spain. Sources were T cells, B-cell-depleted T cells, or PBMCs; the material itself was cDNA or gDNA.

CDR1 LGHDT and CDR2 YNNKEL come from the germline V gene (reference sequence). V lost 1 base to trimming and J lost 1 base, with 11 bases between them. The CDR3 sequence is 16 residues long. This clone was observed once. Original handling: Reference gene primer amplification yielded estimated nucleated cell counts. Sequencing used immunoSEQ multiplex PCR; TCRdb keeps in-frame clones, though not all of them. The V and J calls and the clone size are those of that table, but D and trimming were determined from the DNA. The sample has approximately 240,000 clones; 84% are singletons. The sample consisted of peripheral blood. The genes are TRBV3-1 (or the pseudogene TRBV3-2) and TRBJ2-4, with D possibly TRBD2 on 6 matching bases. The sequence was collected from a man aged 50 to 60 with acute or convalescent COVID-19. The CDR3, as DNA: TGTGCCAGCAGCCAAGTCAGAAGCGGGGCCAAAAACATTCAGTACTTC. This encodes CASSQVRSGAKNIQYF.